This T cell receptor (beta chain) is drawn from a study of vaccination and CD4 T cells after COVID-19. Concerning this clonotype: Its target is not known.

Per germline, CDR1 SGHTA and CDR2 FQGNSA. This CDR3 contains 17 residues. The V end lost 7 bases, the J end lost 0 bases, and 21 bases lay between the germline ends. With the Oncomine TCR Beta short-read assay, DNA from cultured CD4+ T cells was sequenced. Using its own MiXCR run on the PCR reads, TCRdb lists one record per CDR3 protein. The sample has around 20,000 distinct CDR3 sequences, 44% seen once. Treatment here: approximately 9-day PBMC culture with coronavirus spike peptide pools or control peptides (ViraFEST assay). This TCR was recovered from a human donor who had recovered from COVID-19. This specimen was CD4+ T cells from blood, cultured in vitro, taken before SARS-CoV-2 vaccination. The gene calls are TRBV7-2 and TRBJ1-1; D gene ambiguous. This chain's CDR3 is CASIQNLKRRMNTEAFF. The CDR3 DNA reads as TGTGCCAGCATCCAAAACCTAAAAAGGCGCATGAACACTGAAGCTTTCTTT.